Following are 27 T cell receptor beta chains from one sample sequenced in a study of shared clonotypes between healthy human individuals. Only CD45RO-negative cells positively selected for CCR7 counted as naive CD8 cells, so terminally differentiated effector memory CD45RA+ cells were excluded. The repertoire was sequenced with immunoSEQ multiplex PCR; TCRdb's copy has only in-frame clones and lacks some. The sample comprises 550,000 to 650,000 clones, 95% to 97% of which are singletons, and approximately 0.1% rests with the top ten. The sequenced sample consisted of naive CD8+ T cells sorted from blood. The receptors here all came from a woman aged 25 to 39 in good health.

This clone was seen a few times. The chain couples TRBV6-5 to TRBJ2-1, with no clear D. Germline-derived CDR1 and CDR2 are MNHEY and SVGAGI. The CDR3 totals 13 residues. V lost 0 bases, J lost 4 bases, and 4 bases lay in between. CDR3 sequence reads: CASSYSKYNEQFF. CDR3 DNA sequence: TGTGCCAGCAGTTACTCGAAGTACAATGAGCAGTTCTTC.

The chain joins TRBV4-1 to TRBJ1-4; no reliable D call. From germline, CDR1 is MGHRA and CDR2 YSYEKL. The CDR3 consists of 16 residues. V shed 4 bases and J shed 6 bases, with 18 bases lying between them. The CDR3 nucleotides read TGCGCCAGCAGCCCGGCGATCGGTCAGGCGGATGAAAAACTGTTTTTT. Its translation is CASSPAIGQADEKLFF.

The chain employs TRBV4-1 and TRBJ2-2, with 10 bases matching TRBD1. The J segment lost 3 bases and the V segment lost 5 bases, leaving 3 bases of the junction unmatched. CDR3 length: 15 residues. Germline assignment: CDR1 MGHRA and CDR2 YSYEKL. CDR3 region: CASSGQGGDTGELFF. The CDR3 coding sequence is TGCGCCAGCAGCGGACAGGGGGGTGACACCGGGGAGCTGTTTTTT.

This sequence joins TRBV7-9 and TRBJ2-7; D gene unclear. Germline V gene sequence: CDR1 SEHNR, CDR2 FQNEAQ (reference sequence). The CDR3 spans 16 residues. V was cut by 1 base and J by 2 bases, with 15 bases left in between. The chain's CDR3 is CASSLEPGVTAYEQYF. In nucleotides, the CDR3 is TGTGCCAGCAGCTTAGAGCCCGGTGTCACCGCCTACGAGCAGTACTTC.

The V and J genes are TRBV6-6 and TRBJ2-5; D uncertain. The end of the DNA is better explained by TRBJ2-7, so the J call may be wrong. The germline V gene has CDR1 MNHNY and CDR2 SVGAGI (reference sequence). The CDR3 has 14 residues. DNA of the CDR3: TGTGCCAGCAGTTACTCGCCCTTCTCCTACGAGCAGTACTTC. It codes for CASSYSPFSYEQYF.

This chain joins TRBV27 and TRBJ2-7; D unclear. Between the trimmed V and J ends, which lost 2 bases and 4 bases, there was a span of 15 bases. Germline V gene data show CDR1 as MNHEY and CDR2 as SMNVEV (reference sequence). This CDR3 is 15 amino acids long. CDR3 amino acids: CASSLSAAPAYEQYF. For the CDR3, the DNA is TGTGCCAGCAGTTTAAGCGCGGCACCCGCATACGAGCAGTACTTC.

The V call is TRBV21-1, the J call TRBJ2-6. TRBV21-1 is noted as a pseudogene. The CDR3 length is 17 residues. The CDR3 loop reads CASRGRIQQSRANVLTF. The CDR3 DNA sequence: TGTGCCAGCAGGGGAAGGATACAACAAAGTCGGGCCAACGTCCTGACTTTC.

This sequence joins TRBV20-1 and TRBJ2-7; D is perhaps TRBD2 (6 bases). V was cut by 6 bases and J by 8 bases, with 11 bases left in between. The CDR3 has 10 amino acids. Germline CDR1 and CDR2: DFQATT and SNEGSKA (reference sequence). CDR3 loop: CSAKAGQQYF. DNA for the CDR3: TGCAGTGCCAAAGCGGGCCAGCAGTACTTC.

The V and J genes are TRBV9 and TRBJ1-2; the D gene is possibly TRBD1 (5 bases). The CDR3 length is 13 residues. The V gene lost 3 bases and the J gene lost 3 bases, with 9 bases spanning the gap. Germline CDR1 reads SGDLS; CDR2 reads YYNGEE. In nucleotides, the CDR3 is TGTGCCAGCAGCGGACAGTACCACTATGGCTACACCTTC. Protein: CASSGQYHYGYTF. The complete variable domain, with remaining parts taken from reference TRBV9 and TRBJ1-2, reads DSGVTQTPKHLITATGQRVTLRCSPRSGDLSVYWYQQSLDQGLQFLIQYYNGEERAKGNILERFSAQQFPDLHSELNLSSLELGDSALYFCASSGQYHYGYTFGSGTRLTVV.

This chain connects TRBV9 to TRBJ2-7, with D unresolved. Germline-derived CDR1 and CDR2 are SGDLS and YYNGEE. The germline V and J ends were trimmed by 3 bases and 5 bases, with 9 bases remaining between them. CDR3 length: 12 residues. The CDR3 region is CASSGSGHEQYF. The DNA of the CDR3 is TGTGCCAGCAGCGGCAGTGGGCACGAGCAGTACTTC.

The chain has TRBV7-3 and TRBJ2-1; 9 bases are shared with TRBD1. Germline V gene data show CDR1 as SGHTA and CDR2 as FQGTGA. The length of the CDR3 is 15 residues. The J segment lost 7 bases and the V segment lost 5 bases, leaving 9 bases of the junction unmatched. The CDR3 loop reads CASSGRQGVANEQFF. CDR3 nucleotide sequence: TGTGCCAGCAGCGGACGACAGGGGGTAGCTAATGAGCAGTTCTTC.

This chain connects TRBV7-6 to TRBJ1-3; 10 nucleotides line up with TRBD1. The CDR3 extends over 17 amino acids. V was pared by 5 bases and J by 2 bases, with 9 bases of the junction left unmatched. Germline CDR1 and CDR2: SGHVS and FNYEAQ. CDR3 amino acids: CASSPKRDRGAGNTIYF. DNA of the CDR3: TGTGCCAGCAGCCCGAAAAGGGACAGGGGCGCTGGAAACACCATATATTTT.

This chain uses TRBV9 with TRBJ1-4, with 7 bases fitting TRBD1. The CDR3 totals 13 residues. V shed 4 bases and J 8 bases; nucleotides not matched to a gene: 5. Germline V gene lookup returns CDR1 SGDLS and CDR2 YYNGEE. CDR3 sequence (DNA): TGTGCCAGCAGCCCGCACAGGGGAGAAAAACTGTTTTTT. Translation: CASSPHRGEKLFF. Full variable domain (missing parts from reference TRBV9 and TRBJ1-4): DSGVTQTPKHLITATGQRVTLRCSPRSGDLSVYWYQQSLDQGLQFLIQYYNGEERAKGNILERFSAQQFPDLHSELNLSSLELGDSALYFCASSPHRGEKLFFGSGTQLSVL.

This rearrangement joins TRBV5-4 to TRBJ2-3; D could derive from TRBD1 or TRBD2 (6 bases each). The CDR3 has 14 residues. Germline CDR1 SGHNT, CDR2 YYREEE (reference sequence). V shed 0 bases and J shed 5 bases, with 10 bases lying between them. The CDR3: CASSLDRDLDTQYF. CDR3 coding DNA: TGTGCCAGCAGCTTGGACAGGGACTTAGATACGCAGTATTTT.

The rearrangement links TRBV2 to TRBJ1-2; possible D gene TRBD1, 5 bases. V lost 0 bases and J 6 bases, leaving 14 bases between the germline ends. Germline V lookup: CDR1 SNHLY, CDR2 FYNNEI. The CDR3 loop spans 15 amino acids. CDR3 sequence reads: CASSEALGQENGYTF. DNA for the CDR3: TGTGCCAGCAGTGAAGCGTTGGGGCAGGAGAATGGCTACACCTTC.

The chain links TRBV27 to TRBJ2-1; D may be TRBD1 (5 bases). CDR3 length equals 13 residues. The V end lost 2 bases, the J end lost 4 bases, and 6 bases lay between the germline ends. The germline V gene encodes CDR1 MNHEY and CDR2 SMNVEV (reference sequence). The CDR3 region is CASSLQGYNEQFF. The CDR3 coding sequence is TGTGCCAGCAGTTTACAGGGTTACAATGAGCAGTTCTTC.

This chain links TRBV19 with TRBJ2-3; 7 positions agree with TRBD1. The trim removed 8 bases at V and 0 bases at J, leaving 14 bases unmatched. This CDR3 contains 17 residues. Germline V lookup: CDR1 LNHDA, CDR2 SQIVND (reference sequence). CDR3 DNA sequence: TGTGCCAGTCGCACCACAGGGGCCAAATCCAGCACAGATACGCAGTATTTT. Protein product: CASRTTGAKSSTDTQYF.

The V call is TRBV5-1, the J call TRBJ2-6; D is perhaps TRBD1 or TRBD2 (5 bases each). Germline V gives CDR1 SGHRS, CDR2 YFSETQ. V lost 2 bases and J lost 3, with 24 bases in between. The length of the CDR3 is 20 residues. This CDR3 reads CASSLLRGGGTVIGANVLTF. Here the CDR3 DNA reads TGCGCCAGCAGCTTATTGAGGGGCGGCGGAACAGTCATTGGGGCCAACGTCCTGACTTTC.

This chain joins TRBV28 and TRBJ2-3; 8 positions agree with TRBD1. Per the germline V gene, CDR1 is MDHEN and CDR2 is SYDVKM. The CDR3 is 14 residues long. V trimming: 6 bases; J trimming: 6 bases; junction bases outside the gene matches: 8. CDR3: CASRTDRGRDTQYF. In DNA form, the CDR3 reads TGTGCCAGCAGGACCGACAGGGGCAGGGATACGCAGTATTTT.

The chain links TRBV29-1 to TRBJ2-7, with D perhaps TRBD1 (7 bases). The CDR3 loop spans 13 amino acids. In germline, CDR1 is SQVTM, CDR2 ANQGSEA. Trimming removed 4 bases at V and 3 bases at J, with 13 bases between. The CDR3 bases are TGCAGCGTTGGGACAGGAGGGGACTACGAGCAGTACTTC. Its translation is CSVGTGGDYEQYF.

CDR3 sequence: CASSRGQGQPQHF. The CDR3 region has the DNA TGTGCCAGCAGCCGAGGACAGGGACAGCCCCAGCATTTT. The rearrangement uses TRBV28 and TRBJ1-5, with 8 nucleotides matching TRBD1. The germline gives CDR1 MDHEN, CDR2 SYDVKM. V dropped 6 bases and J dropped 7; count of bases not matched to a gene: 5. The CDR3 has 13 amino acids.

V usage is TRBV19 and J usage is TRBJ1-5; possible D gene TRBD1, 5 bases. V lost 7 bases and J 2 bases, leaving 18 bases between the germline ends. The germline gives CDR1 LNHDA, CDR2 SQIVND (reference sequence). The CDR3 totals 16 residues. The CDR3 region is CASIKTFVRGNQPQHF. In DNA, the CDR3 is TGTGCCAGTATCAAGACGTTCGTCAGGGGCAATCAGCCCCAGCATTTT.

The J gene is TRBJ2-3, the V gene TRBV13; TRBD1 matches 7 bases. Trimming took 5 bases from V and 0 from J; bases not matched to a gene: 5. The CDR3 runs 15 residues. Germline V gene sequence: CDR1 PRHDT, CDR2 FYEKMQ (reference sequence). DNA for the CDR3: TGTGCCAGCAGCATCAGGACAGGTAGCACAGATACGCAGTATTTT. Translating gives CASSIRTGSTDTQYF. The whole variable domain, remainder taken from reference TRBV13 and TRBJ2-3, is AAGVIQSPRHLIKEKRETATLKCYPIPRHDTVYWYQQGPGQDPQFLISFYEKMQSDKGSIPDRFSAQQFSDYHSELNMSSLELGDSALYFCASSIRTGSTDTQYFGPGTRLTVL.

This clone was observed a few times. The chain carries TRBV5-4 and TRBJ2-5; D not resolved. V lost 5 bases to trimming and J lost 1 base, with 9 bases between them. Germline V gives CDR1 SGHNT, CDR2 YYREEE (reference sequence). This CDR3 has 13 residues. CDR3 nucleotide sequence: TGTGCCAGCAGTATTGAGTCCCAAGAGACCCAGTACTTC. It specifies CASSIESQETQYF.

The chain recombines TRBV5-6 with TRBJ2-7, with 9 bases aligning to TRBD2. From germline, CDR1 is SGHDT and CDR2 YYEEEE. The CDR3 has 14 amino acids. Trimming at V came to 7 bases and at J to 2 bases, leaving 7 bases not matched to a gene. CDR3 protein: CASATSGRAYEQYF. CDR3 bases: TGTGCCAGCGCGACTAGCGGTCGTGCCTACGAGCAGTACTTC.

V is TRBV4-1 and J is TRBJ2-7; TRBD1 matches 11 bases. The junction had 8 bases not matched to a gene; V was cut back by 0 bases and J by 4 bases. The CDR3 spans 17 residues. Germline V gene lookup returns CDR1 MGHRA and CDR2 YSYEKL. CDR3 loop: CASSQDLPGQGAYEQYF. The CDR3, as DNA: TGCGCCAGCAGCCAAGATCTCCCAGGACAGGGGGCGTACGAGCAGTACTTC.

The chain's CDR3 is CASSLPTPTNTMGGLNYGYTF. The DNA of the CDR3 is TGTGCCAGCAGTTTACCGACCCCAACGAATACCATGGGGGGGCTTAACTATGGCTACACCTTC. The chain carries TRBV28 and TRBJ1-2; maybe TRBD1 (6 bases). Trimming took 2 bases from V and 1 from J, leaving 29 bases between them. The germline V gene has CDR1 MDHEN and CDR2 SYDVKM. CDR3 size: 21 residues.